Listed here are 7 T cell receptor beta chains from one sample, sequenced in a study of identical twins. TCRdb reanalysed the 5' RACE reads using MiXCR and keeps one entry per CDR3 protein. The sample lists roughly 200,000 distinct CDR3 sequences, around 6.9% occurring once. These data are also associated with another study on yellow fever vaccine responses in identical twins.

The material sequenced was memory (CD45RO+) T cells sorted from blood. Receptor source: a woman between 18 and 29 years old in good health.

This clonotype was recorded a few times. J is TRBJ2-7 and V is TRBV18, with D possibly being TRBD1 (5 bases). V shed 1 base and J shed 5 bases, with 15 bases lying between them. Germline loops: CDR1 KGHSH, CDR2 LQKENI. The CDR3 spans 15 residues. Here the CDR3 reads CASSPLDSQLNEQYF. The CDR3 DNA is TGTGCCAGCTCACCACTCGACAGTCAGTTGAACGAGCAGTACTTC.

The CDR3 reads CASSQERGLTDTQYF. The CDR3 DNA sequence: TGTGCCAGCAGCCAAGAGAGGGGGCTAACAGATACGCAGTATTTT. The chain carries TRBV3-1 and TRBJ2-3; 7 bases match TRBD1. CDR3 length: 15 amino acids. Germline-derived CDR1 and CDR2 are LGHDT and YNNKEL (reference sequence). Trimming at V came to 0 bases and at J to 3 bases, leaving 3 bases not matched to a gene.

This clonotype was seen repeatedly, ten times or more. The chain carries TRBV29-1 and TRBJ2-3; 7 bases are shared with TRBD1. CDR1 is SQVTM, CDR2 ANQGSEA, per germline. V dropped 6 bases and J dropped 4; count of bases not matched to a gene: 7. The length of the CDR3 is 13 residues. As DNA, the CDR3 is TGCAGCGTCGGTCCCCAGGGGGCAGATACGCAGTATTTT. Encoded protein: CSVGPQGADTQYF.

The rearrangement uses TRBV3-1 and TRBJ2-3, with 7 bases aligning to TRBD2. The CDR3 is made up of 15 amino acids. Germline-derived CDR1 and CDR2 are LGHDT and YNNKEL (reference sequence). The J segment lost 2 bases and the V segment lost 3 bases, leaving 5 bases of the junction unmatched. CDR3 sequence (DNA): TGTGCCAGCAGCCAGATCGGGACTAACACAGATACGCAGTATTTT. It yields the protein CASSQIGTNTDTQYF.

In its sample, this clonotype was seen a few times. The V and J genes are TRBV28 and TRBJ2-7; 8 bases are shared with TRBD1. Trimming at V came to 8 bases and at J to 1 base, leaving 7 bases not matched to a gene. CDR1 and CDR2 (germline): MDHEN, SYDVKM. The CDR3 loop spans 14 amino acids. The CDR3 loop is CASGGQGVSYEQYF. CDR3 sequence (DNA): TGTGCCAGCGGAGGACAGGGAGTTTCCTACGAGCAGTACTTC.

This clonotype was detected a few times. This chain links TRBV20-1 with TRBJ2-7; maybe TRBD2 (7 bases). V was trimmed by 4 bases and J by 3 bases, leaving 16 bases between them. The CDR3 is made up of 14 amino acids. CDR1 DFQATT and CDR2 SNEGSKA come from the germline V gene (reference sequence). CDR3 in amino acids: CSATRGGDLYEQYF. CDR3 in DNA: TGCAGTGCTACGAGGGGGGGGGACCTCTACGAGCAGTACTTC.

This clonotype came up many times. The chain joins TRBV5-1 to TRBJ2-7, with D perhaps matching TRBD1 (6 bases). The V gene's germline CDR1 is SGHRS and CDR2 YFSETQ. V dropped 4 bases and J dropped 5 bases, with 13 bases sitting between them. The CDR3 totals 13 residues. The CDR3, as DNA: TGCGCCAGCAGCGGCGACAGGAGCAACGAGCAGTACTTC. It is translated as CASSGDRSNEQYF.